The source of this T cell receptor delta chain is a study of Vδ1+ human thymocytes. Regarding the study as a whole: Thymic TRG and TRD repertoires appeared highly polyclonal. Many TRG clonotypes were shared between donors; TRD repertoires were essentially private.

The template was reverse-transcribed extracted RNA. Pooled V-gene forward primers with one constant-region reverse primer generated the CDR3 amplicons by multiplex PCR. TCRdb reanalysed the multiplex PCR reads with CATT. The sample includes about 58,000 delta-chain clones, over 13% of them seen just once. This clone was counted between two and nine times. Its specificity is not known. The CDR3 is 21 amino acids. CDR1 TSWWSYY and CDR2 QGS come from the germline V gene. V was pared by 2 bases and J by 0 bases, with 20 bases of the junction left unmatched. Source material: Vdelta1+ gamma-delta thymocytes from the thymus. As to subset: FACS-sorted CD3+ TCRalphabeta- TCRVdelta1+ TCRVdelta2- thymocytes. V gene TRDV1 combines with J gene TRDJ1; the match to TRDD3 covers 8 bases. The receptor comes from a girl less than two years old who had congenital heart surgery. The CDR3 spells CALGERETGWGTRPYTDKLIF. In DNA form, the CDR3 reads TGTGCTCTTGGGGAAAGGGAAACGGGCTGGGGGACCAGACCGTACACCGATAAACTCATCTTT.